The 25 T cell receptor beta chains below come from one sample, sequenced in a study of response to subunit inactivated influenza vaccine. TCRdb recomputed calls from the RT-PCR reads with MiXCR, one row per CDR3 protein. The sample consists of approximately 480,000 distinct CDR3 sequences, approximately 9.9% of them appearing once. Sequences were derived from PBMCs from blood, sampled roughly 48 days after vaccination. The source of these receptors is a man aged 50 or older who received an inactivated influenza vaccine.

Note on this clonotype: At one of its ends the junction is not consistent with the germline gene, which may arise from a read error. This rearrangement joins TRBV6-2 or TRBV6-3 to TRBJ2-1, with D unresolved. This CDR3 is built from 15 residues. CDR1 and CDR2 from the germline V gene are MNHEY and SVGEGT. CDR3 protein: CATSGHTNLYNEQFF. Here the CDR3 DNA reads TGTGCCACCAGTGGGCACACCAATTTATACAATGAGCAGTTCTTC.

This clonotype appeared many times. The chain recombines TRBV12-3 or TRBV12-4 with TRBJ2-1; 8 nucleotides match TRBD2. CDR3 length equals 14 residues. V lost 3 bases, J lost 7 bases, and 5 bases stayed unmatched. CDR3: CASSFLAGANEQFF. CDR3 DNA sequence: TGTGCCAGCAGTTTTCTAGCGGGCGCGAATGAGCAGTTCTTC.

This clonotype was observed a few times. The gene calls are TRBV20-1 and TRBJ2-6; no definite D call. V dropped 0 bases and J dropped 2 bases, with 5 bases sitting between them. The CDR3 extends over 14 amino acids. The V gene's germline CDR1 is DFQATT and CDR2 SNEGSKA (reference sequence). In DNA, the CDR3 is TGCAGTGCTAGAGAAGTAGCTGGGGCCAACGTCCTGACTTTC. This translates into CSAREVAGANVLTF.

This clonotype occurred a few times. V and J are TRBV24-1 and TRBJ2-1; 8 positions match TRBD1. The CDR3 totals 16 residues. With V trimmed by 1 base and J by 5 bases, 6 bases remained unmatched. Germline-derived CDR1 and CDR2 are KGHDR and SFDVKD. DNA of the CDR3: TGTGCCACCAGTGATTTTAAGGACAGGGCCGACAATGAGCAGTTCTTC. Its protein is CATSDFKDRADNEQFF.

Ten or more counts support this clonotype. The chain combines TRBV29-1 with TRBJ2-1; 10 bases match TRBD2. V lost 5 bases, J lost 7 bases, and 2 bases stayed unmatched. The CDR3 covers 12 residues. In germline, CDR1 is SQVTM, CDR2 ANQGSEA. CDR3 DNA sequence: TGCAGCGTTACGACTAGCGGGAATGAGCAGTTCTTC. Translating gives CSVTTSGNEQFF.

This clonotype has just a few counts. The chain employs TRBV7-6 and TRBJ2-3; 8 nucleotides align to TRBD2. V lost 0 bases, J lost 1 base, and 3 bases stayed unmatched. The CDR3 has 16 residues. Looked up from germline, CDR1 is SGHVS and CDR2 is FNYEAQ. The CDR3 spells CASSLASGGGTDTQYF. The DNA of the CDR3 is TGTGCCAGCAGCTTAGCGTCGGGAGGGGGCACAGATACGCAGTATTTT.

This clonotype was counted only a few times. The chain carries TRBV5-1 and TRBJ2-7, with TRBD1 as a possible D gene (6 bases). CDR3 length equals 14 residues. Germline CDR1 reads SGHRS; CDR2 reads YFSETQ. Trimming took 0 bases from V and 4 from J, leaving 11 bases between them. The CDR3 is CASSLVGQLYEQYF. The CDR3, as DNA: TGCGCCAGCAGCTTGGTAGGACAGCTTTACGAGCAGTACTTC.

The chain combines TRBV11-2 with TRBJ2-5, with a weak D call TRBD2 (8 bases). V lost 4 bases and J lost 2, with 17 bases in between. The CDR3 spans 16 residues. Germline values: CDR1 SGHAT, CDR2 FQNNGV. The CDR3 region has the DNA TGTGCCAGCAGCTCCAAGCGGGAGACAGGGCAAGAGACCCAGTACTTC. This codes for CASSSKRETGQETQYF.

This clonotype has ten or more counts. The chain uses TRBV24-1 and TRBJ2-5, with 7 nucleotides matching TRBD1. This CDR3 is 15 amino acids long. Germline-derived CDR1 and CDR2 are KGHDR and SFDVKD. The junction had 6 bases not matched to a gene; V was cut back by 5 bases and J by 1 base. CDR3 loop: CATSGGQDSQETQYF. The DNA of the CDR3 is TGTGCCACCAGTGGAGGACAGGACTCCCAAGAGACCCAGTACTTC.

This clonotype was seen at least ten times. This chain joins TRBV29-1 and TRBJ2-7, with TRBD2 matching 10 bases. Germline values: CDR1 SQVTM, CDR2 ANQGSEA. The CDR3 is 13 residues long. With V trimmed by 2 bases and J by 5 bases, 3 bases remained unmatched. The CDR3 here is CSVELAGVDEQYF. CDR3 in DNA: TGCAGCGTTGAACTAGCGGGAGTCGACGAGCAGTACTTC.

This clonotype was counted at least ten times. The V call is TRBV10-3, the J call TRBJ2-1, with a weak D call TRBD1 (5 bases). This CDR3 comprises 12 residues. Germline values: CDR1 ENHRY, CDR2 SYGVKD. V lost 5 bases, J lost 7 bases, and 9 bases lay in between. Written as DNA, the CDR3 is TGTGCCATCAGTTTACAGGAGAATGAGCAGTTCTTC. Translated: CAISLQENEQFF.

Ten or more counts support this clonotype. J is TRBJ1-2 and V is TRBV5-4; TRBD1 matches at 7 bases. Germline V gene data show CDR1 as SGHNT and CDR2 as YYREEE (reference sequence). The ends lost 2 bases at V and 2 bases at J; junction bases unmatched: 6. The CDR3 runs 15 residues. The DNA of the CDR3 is TGTGCCAGCAGCTTTCTCAGGGGGGAGAACTATGGCTACACCTTC. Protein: CASSFLRGENYGYTF.

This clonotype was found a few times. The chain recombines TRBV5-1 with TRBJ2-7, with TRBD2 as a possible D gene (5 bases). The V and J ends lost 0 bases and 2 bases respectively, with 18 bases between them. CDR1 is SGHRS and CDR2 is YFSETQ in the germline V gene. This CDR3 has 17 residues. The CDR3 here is CASSLGLVGANPYEQYF. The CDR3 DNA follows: TGCGCCAGCAGCTTGGGGTTAGTGGGAGCCAACCCCTACGAGCAGTACTTC.

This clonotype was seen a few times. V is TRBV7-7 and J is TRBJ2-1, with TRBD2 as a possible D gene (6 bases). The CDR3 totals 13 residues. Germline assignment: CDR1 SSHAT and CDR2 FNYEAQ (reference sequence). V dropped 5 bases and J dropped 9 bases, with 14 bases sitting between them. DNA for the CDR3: TGTGCCAGCAGCGTGACTAGTTCGGGTGAGCAGTTCTTC. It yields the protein CASSVTSSGEQFF.

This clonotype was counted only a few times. The CDR3 region is CSARGLAGGPTDTQYF. CDR3 nucleotide sequence: TGCAGTGCTAGGGGACTAGCGGGGGGGCCCACAGATACGCAGTATTTT. The chain couples TRBV20-1 to TRBJ2-3; 16 bases align to TRBD2. The ends lost 3 bases at V and 2 bases at J; junction bases unmatched: 2. This CDR3 comprises 16 residues. Germline V CDR1 and CDR2: DFQATT, SNEGSKA (reference sequence).

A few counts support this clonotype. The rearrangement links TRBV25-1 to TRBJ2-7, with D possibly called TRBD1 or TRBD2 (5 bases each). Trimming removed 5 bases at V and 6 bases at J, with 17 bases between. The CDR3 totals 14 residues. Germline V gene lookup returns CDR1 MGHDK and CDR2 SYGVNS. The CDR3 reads CASSRGPGKGEQYF. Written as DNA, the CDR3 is TGTGCCAGCAGTCGCGGGCCAGGGAAAGGCGAGCAGTACTTC.

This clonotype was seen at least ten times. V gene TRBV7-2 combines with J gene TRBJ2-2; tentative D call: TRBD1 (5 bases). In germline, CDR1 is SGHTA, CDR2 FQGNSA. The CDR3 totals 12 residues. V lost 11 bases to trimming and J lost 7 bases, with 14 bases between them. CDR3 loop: CAAGREIGELFF. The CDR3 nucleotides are TGTGCCGCCGGCAGGGAAATCGGGGAGCTGTTTTTT.

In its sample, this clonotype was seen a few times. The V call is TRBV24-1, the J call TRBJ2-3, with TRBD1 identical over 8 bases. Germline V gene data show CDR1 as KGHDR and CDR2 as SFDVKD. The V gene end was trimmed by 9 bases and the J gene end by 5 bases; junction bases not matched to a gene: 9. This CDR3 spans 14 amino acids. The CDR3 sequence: CATSGGIIGDTQYF. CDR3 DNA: TGTGCCACCTCAGGGGGCATTATAGGAGATACGCAGTATTTT.

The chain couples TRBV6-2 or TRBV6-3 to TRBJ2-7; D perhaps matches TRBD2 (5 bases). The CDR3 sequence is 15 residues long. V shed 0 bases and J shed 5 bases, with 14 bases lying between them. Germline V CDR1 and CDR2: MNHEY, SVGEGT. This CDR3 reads CASSYSILERNEQYF. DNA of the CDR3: TGTGCCAGCAGTTACTCGATACTAGAACGAAACGAGCAGTACTTC.

The CDR3 sequence: CASSLSPEYYGYTF. The CDR3, as DNA: TGTGCCAGCAGTTTATCTCCAGAGTACTATGGCTACACCTTC. The chain employs TRBV28 and TRBJ1-2, with no clear D. The V gene lost 1 base and the J gene lost 3 bases, with 9 bases spanning the gap. CDR3 length equals 14 residues. Per germline, CDR1 MDHEN and CDR2 SYDVKM.

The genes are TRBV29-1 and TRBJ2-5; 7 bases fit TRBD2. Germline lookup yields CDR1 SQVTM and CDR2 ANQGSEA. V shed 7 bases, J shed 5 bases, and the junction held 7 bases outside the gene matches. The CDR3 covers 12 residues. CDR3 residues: CSARLALETQYF. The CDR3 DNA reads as TGCAGCGCCCGACTAGCTCTGGAGACCCAGTACTTC.

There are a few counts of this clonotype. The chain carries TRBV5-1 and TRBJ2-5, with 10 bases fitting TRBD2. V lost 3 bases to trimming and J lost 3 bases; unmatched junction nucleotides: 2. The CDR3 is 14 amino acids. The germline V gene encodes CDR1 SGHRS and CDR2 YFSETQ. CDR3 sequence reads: CASSWLAGEETQYF. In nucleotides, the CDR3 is TGCGCCAGCAGCTGGCTAGCGGGAGAAGAGACCCAGTACTTC.

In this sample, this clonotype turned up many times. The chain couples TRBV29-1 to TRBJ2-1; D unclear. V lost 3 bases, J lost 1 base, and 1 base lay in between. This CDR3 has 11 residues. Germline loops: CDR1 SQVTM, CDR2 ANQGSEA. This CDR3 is CSVESYNEQFF. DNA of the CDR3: TGCAGCGTTGAGTCCTACAATGAGCAGTTCTTC.

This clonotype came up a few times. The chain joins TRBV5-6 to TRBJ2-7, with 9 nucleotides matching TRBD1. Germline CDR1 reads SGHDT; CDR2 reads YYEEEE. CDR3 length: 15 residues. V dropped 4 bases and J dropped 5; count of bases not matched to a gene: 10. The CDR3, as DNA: TGTGCCAGCAGCGTCGACGGGACAGGGAGCGACGAGCAGTACTTC. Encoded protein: CASSVDGTGSDEQYF.

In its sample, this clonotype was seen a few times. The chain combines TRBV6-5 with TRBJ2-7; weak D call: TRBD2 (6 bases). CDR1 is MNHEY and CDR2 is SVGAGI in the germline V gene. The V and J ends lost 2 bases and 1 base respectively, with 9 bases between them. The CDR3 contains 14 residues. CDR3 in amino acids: CASSYGRESYEQYF. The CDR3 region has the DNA TGTGCCAGCAGTTACGGGCGGGAATCCTACGAGCAGTACTTC.